The 22 T cell receptor beta chains in this list originate from one sample, sequenced in a study of a mutant IDH1 vaccine in newly diagnosed glioma. Repertoires were generated with immunoSEQ multiplex PCR, while TCRdb's copy carries only in-frame clones and drops some. Of about 56,000 clones listed, roughly 76% are singletons. Their recognized antigens are unknown. Time point given: week 47, end of study. The content of each vaccine dose was 300 ug of mutant IDH1 20-mer peptide, and topical imiquimod accompanied it. Sequenced material: PBMCs, taken from a glioma patient whose treatment included an IDH1 peptide vaccine. These receptors all come from a man aged 45 to 65 with glioma.

In this sample, this clone turned up a few times. The J gene is TRBJ2-3, the V gene TRBV7-2; D is uncertain. The germline V and J ends were trimmed by 5 bases and 4 bases, with 13 bases remaining between them. In germline, CDR1 is SGHTA, CDR2 FQGNSA. The CDR3 runs 14 residues. The CDR3 loop reads CASSLHRAADTQYF. For the CDR3, the DNA is TGTGCCAGCAGCCTACACCGTGCGGCAGATACGCAGTATTTT.

The CDR3 region is CASIGTGGNTEAFF. The DNA for the CDR3 is TGTGCCAGTATAGGGACAGGAGGAAACACTGAAGCTTTCTTT. This chain connects TRBV19 to TRBJ1-1; the match to TRBD1 covers 8 bases. Germline CDR1 is LNHDA and CDR2 is SQIVND (reference sequence). V lost 7 bases and J lost 2; bases outside the gene matches: 6. The CDR3 sequence is 14 residues long.

The rearrangement uses TRBV4-2 and TRBJ1-6, with D unresolved. The CDR3 has 14 residues. V shed 4 bases and J shed 7 bases, with 11 bases lying between them. CDR1 is LGHNA, CDR2 YNFKEQ, per germline. CDR3 amino acids: CASSLPGGNSPLHF. For the CDR3, the DNA is TGTGCCAGCAGCCTACCGGGCGGGAATTCACCCCTCCACTTT.

The chain couples TRBV9 to TRBJ2-1; 12 bases line up with TRBD2. The trim removed 4 bases at V and 3 bases at J, leaving 2 bases unmatched. Germline CDR1 and CDR2: SGDLS and YYNGEE. The CDR3 contains 15 residues. DNA for the CDR3: TGTGCCAGCAGCCCACTAGCGGGGGGCTACAATGAGCAGTTCTTC. This gives the protein CASSPLAGGYNEQFF. Supplemented by reference TRBV9 and TRBJ2-1, the full variable domain reads DSGVTQTPKHLITATGQRVTLRCSPRSGDLSVYWYQQSLDQGLQFLIQYYNGEERAKGNILERFSAQQFPDLHSELNLSSLELGDSALYFCASSPLAGGYNEQFFGPGTRLTVL.

The chain links TRBV5-4 to TRBJ1-4; 7 bases align to TRBD1. Germline V gene data show CDR1 as SGHNT and CDR2 as YYREEE (reference sequence). The CDR3 contains 15 residues. J lost 3 bases, V lost 4 bases, and 6 bases had no gene match. Here the CDR3 reads CASSAGTVSNEKLFF. The CDR3 DNA reads TGTGCCAGCAGCGCCGGGACAGTTTCTAATGAAAAACTGTTTTTT.

This clone was picked up one time. The chain joins TRBV30 to TRBJ2-7; the D is unclear. The germline V gene encodes CDR1 GTSNPN and CDR2 SVGIG (reference sequence). Between the trimmed V and J ends, which lost 0 bases and 2 bases, there was a span of 14 bases. This CDR3 is built from 15 residues. This chain's CDR3 is CAWSVRGAATYEQYF. CDR3 DNA sequence: TGTGCCTGGAGTGTACGAGGTGCAGCAACCTACGAGCAGTACTTC.

V usage is TRBV5-8 and J usage is TRBJ2-3; 7 bases are a match to TRBD2. Trimming took 7 bases from V and 2 from J; bases not matched to a gene: 13. From germline, CDR1 is SGHTS and CDR2 YDEGEE. The CDR3 runs to 16 residues. CDR3 in DNA: TGTGCCAGCGTCCTCGGGCGGGGGTATCTCACAGATACGCAGTATTTT. Its protein is CASVLGRGYLTDTQYF.

V is TRBV5-4 and J is TRBJ2-1, with D hard to call. V gave up 0 bases and J gave up 3 bases, with 10 bases separating them. The CDR3 length is 15 residues. Germline V gene data show CDR1 as SGHNT and CDR2 as YYREEE (reference sequence). The CDR3 coding sequence is TGTGCCAGCAGCTTGGAGTTACCAGGCTACAATGAGCAGTTCTTC. It is translated as CASSLELPGYNEQFF.

V is TRBV6-6 and J is TRBJ1-4; D ambiguous. This CDR3 region has 15 residues. V was clipped by 0 bases and J by 3 bases, with 8 bases between them. Germline V gene lookup returns CDR1 MNHNY and CDR2 SVGAGI (reference sequence). The CDR3 reads CASSYSGDPNEKLFF. In DNA, the CDR3 is TGTGCCAGCAGTTACTCTGGTGATCCTAATGAAAAACTGTTTTTT.

This clone appeared a few times. The chain employs TRBV30 and TRBJ1-1; TRBD1 is a possible D gene (5 bases). CDR3 length equals 14 residues. V was pared by 0 bases and J by 1 base, with 9 bases between. Per the germline V gene, CDR1 is GTSNPN and CDR2 is SVGIG (reference sequence). The CDR3 nucleotides are TGTGCCTGGAGTGTATATACAGGGAACACTGAAGCTTTCTTT. Translated, it gives CAWSVYTGNTEAFF.

The genes are TRBV29-1 and TRBJ2-5; 10 nucleotides agree with TRBD1. Per germline, CDR1 SQVTM and CDR2 ANQGSEA. The CDR3 extends over 14 amino acids. The J segment lost 4 bases and the V segment lost 4 bases, leaving 6 bases of the junction unmatched. The CDR3 loop reads CSVGQGASGETQYF. CDR3 DNA: TGCAGCGTTGGACAGGGGGCCTCTGGAGAGACCCAGTACTTC.

J is TRBJ2-7 and V is TRBV7-2; the D is unclear. The length of the CDR3 is 15 residues. The ends were cut back, 5 bases at V and 0 bases at J, with 14 bases in the middle. The V gene's germline CDR1 is SGHTA and CDR2 FQGNSA. CDR3 in DNA: TGTGCCAGCAGCCTAACGACTCCGAGCTCCTACGAGCAGTACTTC. Translation: CASSLTTPSSYEQYF.

This chain links TRBV7-2 with TRBJ2-3, with 8 bases identical to TRBD2. Germline CDR1 SGHTA, CDR2 FQGNSA. J was trimmed by 4 bases and V by 3 bases; bases with no gene match: 6. This CDR3 comprises 15 residues. DNA of the CDR3: TGTGCCAGCAGCTTTGTTAGCGGGGCGTCAGATACGCAGTATTTT. This translates into CASSFVSGASDTQYF.

V usage is TRBV4-1 and J usage is TRBJ2-1; D assignment may be TRBD1 or TRBD2 (6 bases each). V dropped 10 bases and J dropped 14 bases, with 18 bases sitting between them. This CDR3 comprises 11 residues. Looked up from germline, CDR1 is MGHRA and CDR2 is YSYEKL. The CDR3 region is CATSSNREEFF. CDR3 DNA: TGCGCCACTTCCTCCAACAGGGAGGAGTTCTTC.

This clone showed up just once. The V call is TRBV11-2, the J call TRBJ2-7; 7 bases are a match to TRBD1. The CDR3 runs 12 residues. Germline V gene sequence: CDR1 SGHAT, CDR2 FQNNGV. The trim removed 4 bases at V and 6 bases at J, leaving 3 bases unmatched. The CDR3 DNA reads TGTGCCAGCAGCTCTAGACAGGGCGAGCAGTACTTC. Translating it yields CASSSRQGEQYF.

V gene TRBV4-2 combines with J gene TRBJ1-5; D is perhaps TRBD1 (6 bases). CDR1 and CDR2 from the germline V gene are LGHNA and YNFKEQ. Trimming stripped 1 base from V and 5 bases from J, with 18 bases between. The CDR3 is 17 residues long. The CDR3 loop reads CASSQVDFRDTDQPQHF. The CDR3 bases are TGTGCCAGCAGCCAAGTTGATTTCCGGGACACAGATCAGCCCCAGCATTTT.

The CDR3 coding sequence is TGCGCCAGCAGCCAAGATGAAGGGGGGTACTATGGCTACACCTTC. This gives the protein CASSQDEGGYYGYTF. The chain is built from TRBV4-3 and TRBJ1-2; TRBD1 is a possible D gene (6 bases). The CDR3 runs 15 residues. Per the germline V gene, CDR1 is LGHNA and CDR2 is YSLEER. Trimming took 0 bases from V and 3 from J, leaving 11 bases between them.

V gene TRBV27 combines with J gene TRBJ2-6, with 8 nucleotides matching TRBD2. Germline lookup yields CDR1 MNHEY and CDR2 SMNVEV (reference sequence). Losses at the gene ends were 3 bases for V and 0 bases for J; bases not matched to a gene: 4. The CDR3 totals 17 residues. The CDR3 reads CASSFQGLDSGANVLTF. In nucleotides, the CDR3 is TGTGCCAGCAGTTTTCAGGGACTAGACTCTGGGGCCAACGTCCTGACTTTC.

In its sample, this clone was seen a few times. V and J are TRBV4-2 and TRBJ1-3, with unresolved D. The V end was cut by 1 base, the J end by 2 bases, with 12 bases between. The CDR3 has 16 amino acids. CDR1 and CDR2 (germline): LGHNA, YNFKEQ. The CDR3 here is CASSQGEVLPGNTIYF. For the CDR3, the DNA is TGTGCCAGCAGCCAAGGAGAGGTCTTACCTGGAAACACCATATATTTT.

V gene TRBV29-1 combines with J gene TRBJ1-4; 8 bases are shared with TRBD1. J gave up 8 bases and V 7 bases, and 6 bases lay outside the gene matches. The CDR3 has 12 amino acids. Germline CDR1 SQVTM, CDR2 ANQGSEA. CDR3 sequence: CSAGGRREKLFF. The CDR3, as DNA: TGCAGCGCAGGGGGCCGGAGGGAAAAACTGTTTTTT. Based on the CDR3 plus reference TRBV29-1 and TRBJ1-4, the full variable domain is SAVISQKPSRDICQRGTSLTIQCQVDSQVTMMFWYRQQPGQSLTLIATANQGSEATYESGFVIDKFPISRPNLTFSTLTVSNMSPEDSSIYLCSAGGRREKLFFGSGTQLSVL.

The CDR3 sequence: CASSTRQIGYEQYF. As DNA, the CDR3 is TGTGCCAGTAGTACACGTCAGATCGGGTACGAGCAGTACTTC. The chain employs TRBV19 and TRBJ2-7; D is ambiguous. Trimming took off 4 bases at V and 4 bases at J, with 14 bases between the two ends. The germline V gene encodes CDR1 LNHDA and CDR2 SQIVND (reference sequence). The CDR3 is made up of 14 amino acids.

In DNA form, the CDR3 reads TGTGCCAGCAGCTTAGCGTTTACAGGGGGAATCTATGGCTACACCTTC. Residues: CASSLAFTGGIYGYTF. The rearrangement links TRBV7-2 to TRBJ1-2, with 8 bases matching TRBD1. CDR3 length: 16 amino acids. V dropped 0 bases and J dropped 4; count of bases not matched to a gene: 7. In germline, CDR1 is SGHTA, CDR2 FQGNSA. Looking up the rest from reference TRBV7-2 and TRBJ1-2 gives the full variable domain: GAGVSQSPSNKVTEKGKDVELRCDPISGHTALYWYRQSLGQGLEFLIYFQGNSAPDKSGLPSDRFSAERTGGSVSTLTIQRTQQEDSAVYLCASSLAFTGGIYGYTFGSGTRLTVV.